Each of the 12 T cell receptor beta chains below was sequenced from the same sample in a study of cytomegalovirus exposure and HLA in healthy donors. The PCR was carried out with 60 Vbeta primers and 13 Jbeta primers. Assay used: immunoSEQ multiplex PCR; TCRdb lists only in-frame clones, some missing. Counted here are about 120,000 clones, roughly 80% occurring once; the ten biggest clones make up over 0.2%. The specimen was PBMCs. These receptors were obtained from a man between 50 and 59 years old in good health and CMV-seronegative.

V usage is TRBV28 and J usage is TRBJ1-2, with 7 bases that match TRBD1. This CDR3 is built from 13 residues. CDR1 and CDR2 from the germline V gene are MDHEN and SYDVKM. The ends lost 7 bases at V and 8 bases at J; junction bases unmatched: 10. The CDR3 loop reads CASNPTGTLGYTF. CDR3 nucleotides: TGTGCCAGCAACCCGACAGGGACCTTGGGCTACACCTTC.

V gene TRBV6-1 combines with J gene TRBJ2-7; TRBD1 is a possible D gene (6 bases). The germline gives CDR1 MNHNS, CDR2 SASEGT. V lost 1 base to trimming and J lost 4 bases, with 14 bases between them. The CDR3 consists of 15 residues. The CDR3 region has the DNA TGTGCCAGCAGTGAAGGACAGGCCTCGATTTACGAGCAGTACTTC. It encodes CASSEGQASIYEQYF.

The CDR3 nucleotides are TGTGCCAGCCTTTTTATTTCTCGAAACACCATATATTTT. This encodes CASLFISRNTIYF. The chain recombines TRBV5-4 with TRBJ1-3; no definite D call. Germline values: CDR1 SGHNT, CDR2 YYREEE (reference sequence). V dropped 7 bases and J dropped 5 bases, with 13 bases sitting between them. The CDR3 length is 13 residues.

The chain is built from TRBV4-1 and TRBJ2-2, with D maybe TRBD1 (6 bases). Trimming took off 3 bases at V and 2 bases at J, with 13 bases between the two ends. The CDR3 extends over 16 amino acids. Germline CDR1 and CDR2: MGHRA and YSYEKL. The CDR3 coding sequence is TGCGCCAGCAGCCACGCCCGACAGGCTAACACCGGGGAGCTGTTTTTT. Protein sequence: CASSHARQANTGELFF.

V is TRBV5-6 and J is TRBJ2-7; the match to TRBD1 covers 7 bases. This CDR3 contains 15 residues. Germline-derived CDR1 and CDR2 are SGHDT and YYEEEE. The trim removed 1 base at V and 3 bases at J, leaving 7 bases unmatched. CDR3 in DNA: TGTGCCAGCAGCTTGATAAATAGGGGGCGCTACGAGCAGTACTTC. Encoded protein: CASSLINRGRYEQYF.

V gene TRBV29-1 combines with J gene TRBJ1-1, with 8 bases fitting TRBD1. Germline lookup yields CDR1 SQVTM and CDR2 ANQGSEA. Germline trimming cut 7 bases from V and 2 bases from J; bases unmatched to any gene: 6. CDR3 length equals 13 residues. CDR3: CSARDRSNTEAFF. CDR3 coding DNA: TGCAGCGCCCGGGACAGGAGTAACACTGAAGCTTTCTTT.

V is TRBV11-3 and J is TRBJ2-5; TRBD1 matches 7 bases. Germline CDR1 and CDR2: SGHNT and YENEEA. This CDR3 has 14 residues. After removal of 5 bases from V and 1 base from J, the junction contained 4 bases not matched to a gene. The chain's CDR3 is CASSLRDSQETQYF. The CDR3 region has the DNA TGTGCCAGCAGCCTGAGGGACAGCCAAGAGACCCAGTACTTC.

This chain links TRBV6-5 with TRBJ2-3; perhaps TRBD1 as D (6 bases). Germline loops: CDR1 MNHEY, CDR2 SVGAGI. The CDR3 consists of 15 residues. The ends were cut back, 4 bases at V and 0 bases at J, with 11 bases in the middle. The CDR3 nucleotides read TGTGCCAGCAGTTCAGACAGGTGGAGCACAGATACGCAGTATTTT. Its protein product is CASSSDRWSTDTQYF.

The table lists this clone with a few counts. The rearrangement uses TRBV10-3 and TRBJ2-3; 11 bases are shared with TRBD2. The CDR3 totals 15 residues. CDR1 and CDR2 (germline): ENHRY, SYGVKD. V lost 6 bases, J lost 4 bases, and 6 bases stayed unmatched. This chain's CDR3 is CAISVGLAEPDTQYF. In DNA, the CDR3 is TGTGCCATCAGCGTGGGACTAGCGGAGCCAGATACGCAGTATTTT.

The chain links TRBV11-2 to TRBJ2-1; the D gene is possibly TRBD2 (6 bases). The CDR3 runs to 14 residues. CDR1 SGHAT and CDR2 FQNNGV come from the germline V gene. The V and J ends lost 5 bases and 0 bases respectively, with 8 bases between them. In nucleotides, the CDR3 is TGTGCCAGCAGCCCCGGGGGCTCCTACAATGAGCAGTTCTTC. Protein product: CASSPGGSYNEQFF.

The chain uses TRBV4-2 and TRBJ2-7, with 10 bases fitting TRBD2. Losses at the gene ends were 2 bases for V and 3 bases for J; bases not matched to a gene: 7. This CDR3 is built from 16 residues. The germline V gene encodes CDR1 LGHNA and CDR2 YNFKEQ. The CDR3: CASSQTTSGDYYEQYF. CDR3 DNA sequence: TGTGCCAGCAGCCAAACAACTAGCGGGGACTACTACGAGCAGTACTTC.

V and J are TRBV27 and TRBJ1-2; TRBD1 agrees at 11 bases. Germline assignment: CDR1 MNHEY and CDR2 SMNVEV (reference sequence). The CDR3 length is 14 residues. After removal of 8 bases from V and 4 bases from J, the junction contained 6 bases not matched to a gene. In nucleotides, the CDR3 is TGTGCCAGCGGATGGACAGGGGGCGTCTATGGCTACACCTTC. It translates to CASGWTGGVYGYTF.